This TCR beta chain was observed in a study of cytomegalovirus exposure and HLA in healthy donors. Study-wide findings and caveats: While the bulk of TCR sequences proved rare, some public TCRs turned up in many donors. The investigators catalogued 150 or so TCR beta chains as cytomegalovirus-associated. Researchers had no immune exposure information except CMV serostatus available.

A word on this clone: What it recognizes is unknown.

The PCR contained 60 Vbeta and 13 Jbeta primers. Sequencing used immunoSEQ multiplex PCR; TCRdb keeps in-frame clones, though not all of them. The repertoire consists of 150,000 to 200,000 clones, with 80% to 90% occurring once and the leading ten covering roughly 7.6%. The germline V and J ends were trimmed by 8 bases and 3 bases, with 4 bases remaining between them. Germline V lookup: CDR1 MNHNS, CDR2 SASEGT. This CDR3 region has 10 residues. Sequenced input: PBMCs. This sequence joins TRBV6-1 and TRBJ1-2, with D hard to call. The receptor was derived from a woman in her twenties or thirties in good health and CMV-seropositive. The DNA of the CDR3 is TGTGCCAGCTCCGACTATGGCTACACCTTC. Translated: CASSDYGYTF.